These 32 T cell receptor beta chains share one sample of origin, sequenced in a study of T cell clonality in common variable immunodeficiency. Study results and limitations: In common variable immunodeficiency, TCR beta chains reportedly carried fewer deletions and N-nucleotide insertions.

No antigen is known for these receptors. Method: immunoSEQ multiplex PCR; TCRdb's copy keeps in-frame clones and lacks some. The data list some 22,000 clones, none observed once; about 9.2% falls to the top ten. The material sequenced was peripheral blood mononuclear cells. These receptors were obtained from a human donor with common variable immunodeficiency.

This clone came up a few times. Sequencing ends 3 residues short of the CDR3 end; the germline J gene provides the rest. This rearrangement joins TRBV7-9 to TRBJ2-7; 9 positions match TRBD1. The germline V gene encodes CDR1 SEHNR and CDR2 FQNEAQ (reference sequence). This CDR3 region has 14 residues. The V segment lost 5 bases and the J segment 2 bases; nucleotides outside the gene matches: 4. The sequenced CDR3 bases are TGTGCCAGCAGCCCCGGGACAGGGACCTACGAG. Residues: CASSPGTGTYE. The entire CDR3 protein reads CASSPGTGTYEQYF.

This clone was recorded at least ten times. The read terminates 3 residues before the CDR3 end, so the remaining end is supplied by the germline J gene. The gene calls are TRBV20-1 and TRBJ2-1; the D gene is possibly TRBD1 (6 bases). The CDR3 extends over 13 amino acids. V was clipped by 5 bases and J by 8 bases, with 16 bases between them. Germline assignment: CDR1 DFQATT and CDR2 SNEGSKA (reference sequence). The covered CDR3 bases are TGCAGTGCTTGGGTCTTGAGGGGGTATGAG. Protein sequence: CSAWVLRGYE. The CDR3 reads in full as CSAWVLRGYEQFF.

This clone has more than one count but fewer than ten. Read coverage stops 3 residues before the CDR3 terminus; the germline J gene supplies the remainder. The chain uses TRBV7-3 and TRBJ2-2; 15 bases line up with TRBD2. The junction had 4 bases not matched to a gene; V was cut back by 5 bases and J by 6 bases. Germline loops: CDR1 SGHTA, CDR2 FQGTGA. The CDR3 is made up of 16 amino acids. The CDR3 loop reads CASSPRTSGGAGELFF. The covered CDR3 bases are TGTGCCAGCAGCCCCCGGACTAGCGGGGGGGCCGGGGAG.

This clone was recorded many times. Read sequence stops 3 residues before the CDR3 end, and the germline J gene provides the missing end. The chain recombines TRBV5-1 with TRBJ2-2, with no clear D. This CDR3 spans 13 amino acids. V was clipped by 4 bases and J by 3 bases, with 7 bases between them. Germline CDR1 and CDR2: SGHRS and YFSETQ. CDR3 in amino acids: CASSQQYTGELFF. The sequenced CDR3 bases are TGCGCCAGCAGCCAACAGTACACCGGGGAG.

Note on this clone: Sequencing ends 3 residues short of the CDR3 end; the germline J gene provides the rest. The chain uses TRBV2 and TRBJ2-6, with unresolved D. This CDR3 is built from 15 residues. V was pared by 3 bases and J by 4 bases, with 10 bases between. CDR1 SNHLY and CDR2 FYNNEI come from the germline V gene. The CDR3 bases that were read are TGTGCCAGCAGTGACGATCTAGGAGGGGCCAACGTC. Protein sequence: CASSDDLGGANV. The whole CDR3 sequence reads CASSDDLGGANVLTF.

Ten or more counts support this clone. With the read ending 3 residues before the CDR3 end, the germline J gene is used to fill in that end. The V gene is TRBV19, the J gene TRBJ2-1; 11 bases agree with TRBD2. CDR3 length equals 16 residues. CDR1 and CDR2 from the germline V gene are LNHDA and SQIVND (reference sequence). Trimming removed 6 bases from V and 4 bases from J; junction bases left unmatched: 8. CDR3 residues: CASRKPLAGGYNEQFF. Partial CDR3 DNA: TGTGCCAGTAGGAAACCCTTAGCGGGGGGGTACAATGAG. Together with reference TRBV19 and TRBJ2-1, the CDR3 gives the full variable domain: DGGITQSPKYLFRKEGQNVTLSCEQNLNHDAMYWYRQDPGQGLRLIYYSQIVNDFQKGDIAEGYSVSREKKESFPLTVTSAQKNPTAFYLCASRKPLAGGYNEQFFGPGTRLTVL.

About this clone itself: The read terminates 3 residues ahead of where the CDR3 ends, so the germline J gene completes it. The V call is TRBV19, the J call TRBJ1-2; possibly TRBD1 for D (5 bases). CDR3 size: 14 residues. CDR1 and CDR2 from the germline V gene are LNHDA and SQIVND (reference sequence). Partial CDR3 DNA: TGTGCCAGTAGTATAGGACTCAGGGAGGGCGGC. Amino acids: CASSIGLREGG. The whole CDR3 protein reads CASSIGLREGGYTF.

This clone was observed a few times. Read data end 3 residues before the CDR3 end; the end is taken from the germline J gene. This chain uses TRBV5-1 with TRBJ1-1, with 8 bases that match TRBD1. The germline V gene encodes CDR1 SGHRS and CDR2 YFSETQ. CDR3 length: 13 amino acids. V lost 4 bases to trimming and J lost 7 bases; unmatched junction nucleotides: 6. The CDR3 loop is CASSGDRIGEAFF. CDR3 DNA (partial): TGCGCCAGCAGCGGGGACAGGATCGGTGAA.

This clone qualifies as medium-sized. The CDR3 end falls 3 residues outside the read, so it is completed with the germline J gene. The J gene is TRBJ2-1, the V gene TRBV20-1; 9 bases are shared with TRBD2. There are 16 residues in the CDR3. V dropped 0 bases and J dropped 8; count of bases not matched to a gene: 11. CDR1 is DFQATT, CDR2 SNEGSKA, per germline (reference sequence). The covered CDR3 bases are TGCAGTGCTAGAGATCCCACAGCGGGAGGCGGATATGAG. It translates to CSARDPTAGGGYE. The whole CDR3 sequence is CSARDPTAGGGYEQFF.

With respect to this clone: The read stops 3 residues short of the end of the CDR3; the missing end is completed from the germline J gene. This chain uses TRBV2 with TRBJ2-1, with 10 bases fitting TRBD2. Per germline, CDR1 SNHLY and CDR2 FYNNEI. This CDR3 is built from 13 residues. After removal of 6 bases from V and 9 bases from J, the junction contained 5 bases not matched to a gene. CDR3 bases read: TGTGCCAGCAGGCTAGCGGGAGAGGGTGAG. Translated, it gives CASRLAGEGE. The CDR3 as a whole reads CASRLAGEGEQFF.

Regarding this clone: The CDR3 goes on 3 residues after the read ends, and that part is filled in from the germline J gene. The chain recombines TRBV5-1 with TRBJ2-7; 8 positions agree with TRBD1. The CDR3 runs to 15 residues. Germline V gives CDR1 SGHRS, CDR2 YFSETQ. With V trimmed by 5 bases and J by 3 bases, 10 bases remained unmatched. CDR3 sequence: CASRMDGTGRYEQYF. The CDR3 bases that were read are TGCGCCAGCAGGATGGACGGGACAGGTCGCTACGAG.

This clone was counted between two and nine times. The CDR3 goes on 3 residues after the read ends, and that part is filled in from the germline J gene. The chain uses TRBV5-1 and TRBJ2-7; D gene ambiguous. The CDR3 has 14 residues. Germline assignment: CDR1 SGHRS and CDR2 YFSETQ. The V end lost 2 bases, the J end lost 0 bases, and 9 bases lay between the germline ends. The CDR3 is CASSLQPSSYEQYF. CDR3 bases read: TGCGCCAGCAGCTTACAGCCGAGCTCCTACGAG.

This clone has a handful of counts. The read stops 3 residues short of the end of the CDR3; the missing end is completed from the germline J gene. The V gene is TRBV30, the J gene TRBJ1-2; weak D call: TRBD1 (5 bases). The CDR3 spans 14 residues. Germline CDR1 and CDR2: GTSNPN and SVGIG (reference sequence). The V and J ends lost 4 bases and 5 bases respectively, with 17 bases between them. CDR3 sequence reads: CAWTLSPGLYGYTF. Incomplete CDR3 DNA: TGTGCCTGGACCCTAAGCCCGGGACTTTATGGC.

The table lists this clone with many counts. The read ends 3 residues before the CDR3 terminus; that terminus is restored from the germline J gene. The V gene is TRBV19, the J gene TRBJ2-2; D remains unclear. Trimming removed 3 bases at V and 4 bases at J, with 9 bases between. The CDR3 loop spans 14 amino acids. Germline values: CDR1 LNHDA, CDR2 SQIVND (reference sequence). The CDR3 loop is CASSIEPATGELFF. The CDR3 bases that were read are TGTGCCAGTAGTATCGAGCCTGCCACCGGGGAG.

About this clone itself: The read falls 3 residues short of the CDR3 end, and the missing part is taken from the germline J gene. This sequence joins TRBV18 and TRBJ1-6; 9 positions match TRBD1. V lost 3 bases to trimming and J lost 8 bases; unmatched junction nucleotides: 2. Per germline, CDR1 KGHSH and CDR2 LQKENI. The CDR3 sequence is 14 residues long. The sequenced part of the CDR3 DNA is TGTGCCAGCTCACCCCGGACAGGGGATTCACCC. Encoded protein: CASSPRTGDSP. The complete CDR3 reads CASSPRTGDSPLHF.

Of note for this clone: The missing CDR3 end, 3 residues past where the read stops, is filled in from the germline J gene. This sequence joins TRBV18 and TRBJ1-5; no firm D call. CDR3 size: 13 residues. The V and J ends lost 4 bases and 5 bases respectively, with 9 bases between them. Germline assignment: CDR1 KGHSH and CDR2 LQKENI. The part of the CDR3 DNA that was read is TGTGCCAGCTCACTGGAAAGGGATCAGCCC. As protein: CASSLERDQP. The whole CDR3 reads CASSLERDQPQHF.

This clone appeared many times. The read terminates 3 residues before the CDR3 end, so the remaining end is supplied by the germline J gene. The V call is TRBV7-6, the J call TRBJ2-5; no definite D call. Germline values: CDR1 SGHVS, CDR2 FNYEAQ. V lost 0 bases and J lost 4, with 9 bases in between. The length of the CDR3 is 14 residues. The DNA read from the CDR3 is TGTGCCAGCAGCTTAGCGCTATTTGGAGAGACC. It encodes CASSLALFGET. The complete CDR3 reads CASSLALFGETQYF.

Remarks on this clone: The read stops 3 residues short of the end of the CDR3; the missing end is completed from the germline J gene. The V gene is TRBV19, the J gene TRBJ1-5; 7 nucleotides line up with TRBD1. The CDR3 totals 16 residues. CDR1 is LNHDA and CDR2 is SQIVND in the germline V gene (reference sequence). The trim removed 3 bases at V and 0 bases at J, leaving 5 bases unmatched. The CDR3 reads CASSIPTGISNQPQHF. Partial CDR3 DNA: TGTGCCAGTAGTATCCCGACAGGGATTAGCAATCAGCCC.

This clone was seen at least ten times. This may come from a read error, since a much larger clone is one base off. Sequencing ends 3 residues short of the CDR3 end; the germline J gene provides the rest. The chain is built from TRBV14 and TRBJ2-7; D is undetermined. Germline V CDR1 and CDR2: SGHDN, FVKESK. This CDR3 has 14 amino acids. The V gene lost 1 base and the J gene lost 6 bases, with 13 bases spanning the gap. The CDR3 bases that were read are TGTGCCAGCAGCCAAGTTCCGAAAACGGGCGAG. Protein product: CASSQVPKTGE. The complete CDR3 sequence is CASSQVPKTGEQYF. Filled out from reference TRBV14 and TRBJ2-7, the complete variable domain reads EAGVTQFPSHSVIEKGQTVTLRCDPISGHDNLYWYRRVMGKEIKFLLHFVKESKQDESGMPNNRFLAERTGGTYSTLKVQPAELEDSGVYFCASSQVPKTGEQYFGPGTRLTVT.

Details on this clone: The CDR3 end falls 3 residues outside the read, so it is completed with the germline J gene. V gene TRBV11-1 combines with J gene TRBJ1-2; no clear D gene. The CDR3 totals 14 residues. Germline CDR1 SGHAT, CDR2 FQDESV (reference sequence). CDR3 bases read: TGTGCCAGCAGCTTCCAACCCGGGGTGGACGGC. Translating it yields CASSFQPGVDG. The full CDR3 protein reads CASSFQPGVDGYTF.

Note on this clone: The CDR3 end is not reached by the read, which stops 3 residues before it; the germline J gene fills it in. The chain couples TRBV20-1 to TRBJ2-1, with D perhaps TRBD2 (5 bases). The CDR3 has 12 residues. V was shortened by 7 bases and J by 2 bases, with 9 bases between the two germline ends. Germline V gives CDR1 DFQATT, CDR2 SNEGSKA (reference sequence). The CDR3 DNA, read in part, is TGCAGTGGGACTCTTCCCTACAATGAG. Its protein is CSGTLPYNE. The whole CDR3 sequence is CSGTLPYNEQFF.

Regarding this clone: The read gets to within 3 residues of the CDR3 end, and the germline J gene fills in the rest. The gene calls are TRBV2 and TRBJ2-5; D assignment may be TRBD1 or TRBD2 (5 bases each). Germline loops: CDR1 SNHLY, CDR2 FYNNEI. Trimming removed 2 bases at V and 5 bases at J, with 12 bases between. This CDR3 has 14 residues. The CDR3 here is CASSELRGGETQYF. The DNA read from the CDR3 is TGTGCCAGCAGTGAATTGAGGGGCGGCGAGACC.

Regarding this clone: The read finishes 3 residues shy of the CDR3 end, and the germline J gene is used to complete it. J is TRBJ1-1 and V is TRBV19; D is ambiguous. There are 13 residues in the CDR3. The V gene lost 6 bases and the J gene lost 4 bases, with 12 bases spanning the gap. Looked up from germline, CDR1 is LNHDA and CDR2 is SQIVND (reference sequence). The sequenced CDR3 bases are TGTGCCAGTAGCCAAGGGTCTGGCACTGAA. It encodes CASSQGSGTE. The full CDR3 protein is CASSQGSGTEAFF. Supplemented by reference TRBV19 and TRBJ1-1, the full variable domain reads DGGITQSPKYLFRKEGQNVTLSCEQNLNHDAMYWYRQDPGQGLRLIYYSQIVNDFQKGDIAEGYSVSREKKESFPLTVTSAQKNPTAFYLCASSQGSGTEAFFGQGTRLTVV.

A few counts support this clone. The missing CDR3 end, 3 residues past where the read stops, is filled in from the germline J gene. The rearrangement joins TRBV19 to TRBJ1-5, with TRBD1 matching 7 bases. Per the germline V gene, CDR1 is LNHDA and CDR2 is SQIVND (reference sequence). The CDR3 has 13 amino acids. The V segment lost 3 bases and the J segment 5 bases; nucleotides outside the gene matches: 1. The CDR3 bases that were read are TGTGCCAGTAGTATGAGGGGGCATCAGCCC. It specifies CASSMRGHQP. The entire CDR3 sequence reads CASSMRGHQPQHF.

This clone was observed at least ten times. The CDR3 region is CASTRRVTGADTQYF. CDR3 DNA (partial): TGTGCCAGCACTAGACGGGTTACTGGCGCAGATACG. The chain employs TRBV6-2 or TRBV6-3 and TRBJ2-3, with D hard to call. The read is 3 residues too short to cover the CDR3 end, so that end is filled in from the germline J gene. Germline V gene lookup returns CDR1 MNHEY and CDR2 SVGEGT. The V end was cut by 7 bases, the J end by 4 bases, with 18 bases between. This CDR3 is built from 15 residues.

This clone was recorded a few times. The read ends 3 residues early relative to the CDR3; the germline J gene fills the gap. The V call is TRBV18, the J call TRBJ1-1; 8 bases agree with TRBD1. Germline lookup yields CDR1 KGHSH and CDR2 LQKENI. The CDR3 consists of 14 residues. J was trimmed by 5 bases and V by 5 bases; bases with no gene match: 7. The sequenced part of the CDR3 DNA is TGTGCCAGCTCAGTTCCGGGACAGGCAACTGAA. This gives the protein CASSVPGQATE. The CDR3, in full, reads CASSVPGQATEAFF. The full variable domain, completed using reference TRBV18 and TRBJ1-1, is NAGVMQNPRHLVRRRGQEARLRCSPMKGHSHVYWYRQLPEEGLKFMVYLQKENIIDESGMPKERFSAEFPKEGPSILRIQQVVRGDSAAYFCASSVPGQATEAFFGQGTRLTVV.

About this clone: Read coverage stops 3 residues before the CDR3 terminus; the germline J gene supplies the remainder. V gene TRBV7-9 combines with J gene TRBJ2-7; D possibly corresponds to TRBD2 (6 bases). The CDR3 loop spans 15 amino acids. Germline assignment: CDR1 SEHNR and CDR2 FQNEAQ (reference sequence). The germline V and J ends were trimmed by 5 bases and 6 bases, with 20 bases remaining between them. CDR3 sequence: CASSPPGTGGGEQYF. CDR3 DNA, as far as it was read: TGTGCCAGCAGCCCGCCGGGAACCGGGGGAGGCGAG.

This clone has ten or more counts. The CDR3 is cut off 3 residues early in the read; its end comes from the germline J gene. This chain uses TRBV5-1 with TRBJ2-1, with unresolved D. The V end was cut by 0 bases, the J end by 3 bases, with 4 bases between. Germline V CDR1 and CDR2: SGHRS, YFSETQ. The CDR3 loop spans 13 amino acids. CDR3 sequence reads: CASSLDGYNEQFF. The CDR3 bases that were read are TGCGCCAGCAGCTTGGACGGCTACAATGAG.

There are many counts of this clone. The read stops 3 residues short of the end of the CDR3; the missing end is completed from the germline J gene. The chain employs TRBV11-2 and TRBJ1-2; D unresolved. The CDR3 runs 12 residues. CDR1 is SGHAT and CDR2 is FQNNGV in the germline V gene. V shed 6 bases and J shed 6 bases, with 11 bases lying between them. The CDR3 protein is CASRDTPDGYTF. The CDR3 DNA, read in part, is TGTGCCAGCAGAGACACACCCGATGGC.

This clone was observed at least ten times. The read falls 3 residues short of the CDR3 end, and the missing part is taken from the germline J gene. V and J are TRBV9 and TRBJ2-1; 8 bases are a match to TRBD2. V lost 7 bases and J lost 9; bases outside the gene matches: 15. In germline, CDR1 is SGDLS, CDR2 YYNGEE. The CDR3 consists of 15 residues. This CDR3 reads CASSRGSGSRIEQFF. Incomplete CDR3 DNA: TGTGCCAGCTCTCGGGGGAGCGGGAGTAGAATTGAG.

A word on this clone: The read ends 3 residues before the CDR3 terminus; that terminus is restored from the germline J gene. The chain recombines TRBV5-1 with TRBJ2-7; TRBD1 aligns across 10 bases. V lost 0 bases and J lost 5; bases outside the gene matches: 5. This CDR3 contains 15 residues. Germline CDR1 and CDR2: SGHRS and YFSETQ. The CDR3 loop is CASSLAIGQGDEQYF. The CDR3 DNA, read in part, is TGCGCCAGCAGCTTGGCAATTGGACAGGGGGACGAG.

This clone was seen a few times. The CDR3 end is not reached by the read, which stops 3 residues before it; the germline J gene fills it in. V and J are TRBV20-1 and TRBJ2-7; 10 bases are shared with TRBD2. CDR3 length equals 18 residues. J gave up 0 bases and V 0 bases, and 11 bases lay outside the gene matches. From germline, CDR1 is DFQATT and CDR2 SNEGSKA (reference sequence). CDR3 residues: CSARDRLAGAKSSYEQYF. The sequenced part of the CDR3 DNA is TGCAGTGCTAGAGATAGGCTAGCGGGGGCCAAGAGCTCCTACGAG.